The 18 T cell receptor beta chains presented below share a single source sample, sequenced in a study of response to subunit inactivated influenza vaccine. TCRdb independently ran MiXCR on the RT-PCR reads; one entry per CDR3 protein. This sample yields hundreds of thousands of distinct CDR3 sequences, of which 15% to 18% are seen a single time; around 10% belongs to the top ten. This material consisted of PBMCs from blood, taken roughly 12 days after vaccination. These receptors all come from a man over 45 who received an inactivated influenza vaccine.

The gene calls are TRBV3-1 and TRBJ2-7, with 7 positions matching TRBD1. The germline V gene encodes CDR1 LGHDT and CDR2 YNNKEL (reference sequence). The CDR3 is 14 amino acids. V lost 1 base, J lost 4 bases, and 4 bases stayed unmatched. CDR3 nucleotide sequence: TGTGCCAGCAGCCAAGGACAGGGAAAGTACGAGCAGTACTTC. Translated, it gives CASSQGQGKYEQYF.

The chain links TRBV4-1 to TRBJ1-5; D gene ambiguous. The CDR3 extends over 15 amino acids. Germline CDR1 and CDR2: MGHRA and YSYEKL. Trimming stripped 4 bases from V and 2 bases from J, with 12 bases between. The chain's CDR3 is CASSRWSWGNQPQHF. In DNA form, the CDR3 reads TGCGCCAGCAGCCGCTGGAGTTGGGGCAATCAGCCCCAGCATTTT.

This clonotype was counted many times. The CDR3: CASSTGTPASYNEQFF. In DNA, the CDR3 is TGCGCCAGCAGCACCGGGACACCCGCCTCCTACAATGAGCAGTTCTTC. The chain combines TRBV5-1 with TRBJ2-1, with D perhaps TRBD1 (6 bases). The V and J ends lost 4 bases and 0 bases respectively, with 14 bases between them. The germline V gene encodes CDR1 SGHRS and CDR2 YFSETQ. The CDR3 totals 16 residues.

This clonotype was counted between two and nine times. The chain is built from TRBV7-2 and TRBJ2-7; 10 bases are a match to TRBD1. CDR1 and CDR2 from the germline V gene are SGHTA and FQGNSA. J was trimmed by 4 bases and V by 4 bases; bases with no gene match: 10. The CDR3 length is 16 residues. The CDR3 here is CASSSFRDRGLYEQYF. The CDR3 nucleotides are TGTGCCAGCAGCTCTTTTCGGGACAGGGGCCTTTACGAGCAGTACTTC.

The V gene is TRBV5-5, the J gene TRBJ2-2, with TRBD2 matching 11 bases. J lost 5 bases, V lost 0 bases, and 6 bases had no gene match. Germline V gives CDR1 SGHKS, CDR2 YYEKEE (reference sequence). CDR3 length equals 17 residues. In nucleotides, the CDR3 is TGTGCCAGCAGCTTGGATCCTAGCGGGGGGAAGACCGGGGAGCTGTTTTTT. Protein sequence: CASSLDPSGGKTGELFF. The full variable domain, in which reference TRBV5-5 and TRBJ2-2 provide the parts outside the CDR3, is DAGVTQSPTHLIKTRGQQVTLRCSPISGHKSVSWYQQVLGQGPQFIFQYYEKEERGRGNFPDRFSARQFPNYSSELNVNALLLGDSALYLCASSLDPSGGKTGELFFGEGSRLTVL.

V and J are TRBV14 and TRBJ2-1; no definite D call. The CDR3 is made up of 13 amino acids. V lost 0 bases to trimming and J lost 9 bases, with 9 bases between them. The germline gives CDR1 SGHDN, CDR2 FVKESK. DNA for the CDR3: TGTGCCAGCAGCCAAGACGTTGAAGGTGAGCAGTTCTTC. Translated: CASSQDVEGEQFF. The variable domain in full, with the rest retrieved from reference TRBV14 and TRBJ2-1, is EAGVTQFPSHSVIEKGQTVTLRCDPISGHDNLYWYRRVMGKEIKFLLHFVKESKQDESGMPNNRFLAERTGGTYSTLKVQPAELEDSGVYFCASSQDVEGEQFFGPGTRLTVL.

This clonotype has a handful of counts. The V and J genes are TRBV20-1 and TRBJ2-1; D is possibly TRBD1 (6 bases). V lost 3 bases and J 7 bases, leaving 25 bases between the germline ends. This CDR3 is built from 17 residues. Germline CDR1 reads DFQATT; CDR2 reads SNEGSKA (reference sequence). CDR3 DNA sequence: TGCAGTGCTAGCCGCCCCCGTGTCAGGGGCCGTTTGAATGAGCAGTTCTTC. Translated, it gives CSASRPRVRGRLNEQFF.

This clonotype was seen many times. CDR3 residues: CASSLGHMGSYEQYF. Written as DNA, the CDR3 is TGTGCCAGCAGCTTAGGGCACATGGGCTCCTACGAGCAGTACTTC. The V and J genes are TRBV7-2 and TRBJ2-7, with D uncertain. Trimming cost V 1 base and J 0 bases, with 10 bases left between them. The CDR3 runs 15 residues. The germline V gene encodes CDR1 SGHTA and CDR2 FQGNSA.

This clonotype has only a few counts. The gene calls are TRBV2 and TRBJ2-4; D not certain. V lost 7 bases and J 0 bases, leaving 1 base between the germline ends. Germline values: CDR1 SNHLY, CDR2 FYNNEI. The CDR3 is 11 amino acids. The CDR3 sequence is CASTAKNIQYF. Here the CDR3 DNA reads TGTGCCAGCACAGCCAAAAACATTCAGTACTTC. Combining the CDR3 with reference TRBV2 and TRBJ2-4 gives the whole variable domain EPEVTQTPSHQVTQMGQEVILRCVPISNHLYFYWYRQILGQKVEFLVSFYNNEISEKSEIFDDQFSVERPDGSNFTLKIRSTKLEDSAMYFCASTAKNIQYFGAGTRLSVL.

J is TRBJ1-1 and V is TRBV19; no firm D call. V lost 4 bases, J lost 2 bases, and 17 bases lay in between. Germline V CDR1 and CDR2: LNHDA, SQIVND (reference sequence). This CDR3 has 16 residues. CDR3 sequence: CASSTSRRFLNTEAFF. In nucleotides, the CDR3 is TGTGCCAGTAGTACCTCTAGACGGTTTTTAAACACTGAAGCTTTCTTT.

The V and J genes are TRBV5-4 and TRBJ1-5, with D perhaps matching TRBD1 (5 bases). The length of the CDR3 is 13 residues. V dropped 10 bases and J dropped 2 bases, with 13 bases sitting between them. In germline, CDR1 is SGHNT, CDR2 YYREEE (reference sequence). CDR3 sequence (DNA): TGTGCCTGGGGCAGGGAGGGCAATCAGCCCCAGCATTTT. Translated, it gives CAWGREGNQPQHF.

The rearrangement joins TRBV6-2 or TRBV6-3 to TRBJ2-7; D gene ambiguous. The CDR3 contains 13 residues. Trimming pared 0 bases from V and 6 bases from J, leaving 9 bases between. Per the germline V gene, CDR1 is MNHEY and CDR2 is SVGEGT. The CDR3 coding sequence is TGTGCCAGCAGTTACTCGGTCCCGAGCGAGCAGTACTTC. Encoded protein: CASSYSVPSEQYF.

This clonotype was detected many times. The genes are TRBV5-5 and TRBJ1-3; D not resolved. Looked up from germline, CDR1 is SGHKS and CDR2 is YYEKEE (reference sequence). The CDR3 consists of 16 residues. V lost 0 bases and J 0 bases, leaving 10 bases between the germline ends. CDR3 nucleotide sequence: TGTGCCAGCAGCTTGGAGGTGGGCCGCTCTGGAAACACCATATATTTT. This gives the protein CASSLEVGRSGNTIYF.

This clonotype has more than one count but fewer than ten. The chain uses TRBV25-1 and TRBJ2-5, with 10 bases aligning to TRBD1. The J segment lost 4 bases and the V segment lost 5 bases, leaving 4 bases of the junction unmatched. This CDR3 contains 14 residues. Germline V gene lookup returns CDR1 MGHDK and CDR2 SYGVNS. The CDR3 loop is CASSKGQGGETQYF. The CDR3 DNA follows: TGTGCCAGCAGTAAAGGACAGGGGGGAGAGACCCAGTACTTC.

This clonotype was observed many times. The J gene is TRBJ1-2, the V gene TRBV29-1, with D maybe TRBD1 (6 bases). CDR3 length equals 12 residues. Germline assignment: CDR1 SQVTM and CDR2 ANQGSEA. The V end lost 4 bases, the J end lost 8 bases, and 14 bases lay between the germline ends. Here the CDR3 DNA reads TGCAGCGTTGCGTGGGGGGCTAAAGGCTACACCTTC. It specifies CSVAWGAKGYTF.

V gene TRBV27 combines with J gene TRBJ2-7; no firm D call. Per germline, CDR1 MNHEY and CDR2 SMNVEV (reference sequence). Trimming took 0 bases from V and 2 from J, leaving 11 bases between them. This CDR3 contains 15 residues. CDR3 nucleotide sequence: TGTGCCAGCAGTTTATCGGCAGTCCTTACCTACGAGCAGTACTTC. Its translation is CASSLSAVLTYEQYF.

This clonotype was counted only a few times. Here the CDR3 reads CASRLLGGATDTQYF. As DNA, the CDR3 is TGTGCCAGCAGACTCCTTGGCGGGGCAACAGATACGCAGTATTTT. This chain connects TRBV6-1 to TRBJ2-3; maybe TRBD2 (6 bases). V was pared by 6 bases and J by 3 bases, with 16 bases between. The CDR3 has 15 amino acids. Germline assignment: CDR1 MNHNS and CDR2 SASEGT.

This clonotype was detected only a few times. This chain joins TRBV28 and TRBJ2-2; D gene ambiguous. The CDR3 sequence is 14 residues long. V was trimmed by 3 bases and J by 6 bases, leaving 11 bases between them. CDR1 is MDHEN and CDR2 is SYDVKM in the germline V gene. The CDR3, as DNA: TGTGCCAGCAGTTTTGATTTGGGCGCCGGGGAGCTGTTTTTT. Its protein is CASSFDLGAGELFF.